This TCR beta chain was identified in a study of PD-1 blockade in classical Hodgkin lymphoma. Study-wide results and caveats: After ASCT, patients who started nivolumab under 1 year later were excluded. Newly diagnosed patients were said to have less baseline TCR diversity than healthy donors did.

TCRdb's table, derived via immunoSEQ multiplex PCR, lists solely in-frame clones and lacks some. The sample lists about 94,000 clones; approximately 92% were seen once. J gave up 0 bases and V 3 bases, and 9 bases lay outside the gene matches. CDR1 and CDR2 (germline): MNHEY, SMNVEV (reference sequence). This CDR3 contains 17 residues. As to this clone: Its antigen is still unknown.

With no exception, relapse followed autologous stem cell transplantation in all patients, and brentuximab vedotin exposure varied. Patients showed best responses of complete response, partial response or progressive disease. The chain links TRBV27 to TRBJ2-7; TRBD1 matches at 9 bases. The receptor was derived from a human donor with classical Hodgkin lymphoma. Sequenced material: peripheral blood mononuclear cells (PBMCs), taken before the second cycle of nivolumab. The chain's CDR3 is CASSFRYGTGLSYEQYF. The CDR3 DNA reads as TGTGCCAGCAGTTTCCGTTACGGGACAGGGCTCTCCTACGAGCAGTACTTC.